Shown below are 14 T cell receptor beta chains from a single sample sequenced in a study of spatial heterogeneity in lung cancer. TCRdb reprocessed the 5' RACE reads via MiXCR and lists one record per CDR3 protein. The sample shows about 92,000 distinct CDR3 sequences, more than 10% of them seen only once. The time point: sample taken at primary tumor resection. In each case, whole RNA from tumor, nontumor lung or frozen PBMC was sequenced unsorted. The input for sequencing was PBMCs, taken at surgery. The source is a male donor with early-stage non-small cell lung cancer.

A few counts support this clonotype. The chain carries TRBV5-1 and TRBJ2-3, with 9 bases that match TRBD1. V was pared by 4 bases and J by 1 base, with 4 bases of the junction left unmatched. Germline V CDR1 and CDR2: SGHRS, YFSETQ. The CDR3 is 15 amino acids. The DNA of the CDR3 is TGCGCCAGCAGCATTGGACAGGGGCGCACAGATACGCAGTATTTT. It codes for CASSIGQGRTDTQYF.

The rearrangement links TRBV7-2 to TRBJ1-5; the D gene is possibly TRBD1 (6 bases). The CDR3 has 15 amino acids. Trimming stripped 1 base from V and 1 base from J, with 8 bases between. CDR1 SGHTA and CDR2 FQGNSA come from the germline V gene. In nucleotides, the CDR3 is TGTGCCAGCAGCTTAGTAGGGGGAAGCAATCAGCCCCAGCATTTT. It specifies CASSLVGGSNQPQHF. The full variable domain, rest sourced from reference TRBV7-2 and TRBJ1-5, is GAGVSQSPSNKVTEKGKDVELRCDPISGHTALYWYRQSLGQGLEFLIYFQGNSAPDKSGLPSDRFSAERTGGSVSTLTIQRTQQEDSAVYLCASSLVGGSNQPQHFGDGTRLSIL.

The chain has TRBV7-2 and TRBJ2-2, with D perhaps TRBD1 (6 bases). Germline V gene lookup returns CDR1 SGHTA and CDR2 FQGNSA. Trimming pared 5 bases from V and 3 bases from J, leaving 10 bases between. The CDR3 consists of 14 residues. CDR3 protein: CASSPDSYTGELFF. The CDR3 DNA follows: TGTGCCAGCAGCCCGGACAGCTACACCGGGGAGCTGTTTTTT.

On this clonotype: One junction end does not reproduce the germline sequence, and a read error may be involved. V usage is TRBV18 and J usage is TRBJ2-5; TRBD1 matches at 10 bases. The CDR3 spans 17 residues. From germline, CDR1 is KGHSH and CDR2 LQKENI. The CDR3 bases are TGTGCCAGCTCATCACCGGAGACCGGGACAGGGGAAGAGACCCAGTACTTC. Protein product: CASSSPETGTGEETQYF.

There are many counts of this clonotype. The gene calls are TRBV6-1 and TRBJ2-3, with D unresolved. Trimming left V 2 bases short and J 1 base short, with 4 bases between. The CDR3 loop spans 13 amino acids. Germline V gene data show CDR1 as MNHNS and CDR2 as SASEGT. The CDR3 loop is CASSEPGTDTQYF. The CDR3 region has the DNA TGTGCCAGCAGTGAACCCGGCACAGATACGCAGTATTTT.

The chain has TRBV20-1 and TRBJ1-4, with 7 bases that match TRBD1. This CDR3 has 13 amino acids. The V gene end was trimmed by 5 bases and the J gene end by 5 bases; junction bases not matched to a gene: 5. The germline V gene encodes CDR1 DFQATT and CDR2 SNEGSKA (reference sequence). The CDR3 region has the DNA TGCAGTGCTCGTGAGGGACAGAATGAAAAACTGTTTTTT. Amino acid sequence: CSAREGQNEKLFF.

This clonotype was found many times. The rearrangement joins TRBV6-5 to TRBJ2-2; tentative D call: TRBD1 (6 bases). The CDR3 runs to 13 residues. Trimming removed 6 bases at V and 4 bases at J, with 9 bases between. Germline V gene lookup returns CDR1 MNHEY and CDR2 SVGAGI. For the CDR3, the DNA is TGTGCCAGCAGCCGGACAGCCACCGGGGAGCTGTTTTTT. Amino acid sequence: CASSRTATGELFF.

At least ten counts were recorded for this clonotype. The rearrangement uses TRBV28 and TRBJ2-6; TRBD1 agrees at 8 bases. The CDR3 length is 17 residues. Germline CDR1 MDHEN, CDR2 SYDVKM. Trimming cost V 5 bases and J 0 bases; bases outside gene matches: 6. CDR3 region: CASSEYRGSSGANVLTF. In DNA form, the CDR3 reads TGTGCCAGCAGTGAATACAGGGGGAGCTCTGGGGCCAACGTCCTGACTTTC.

V usage is TRBV27 and J usage is TRBJ1-1; 10 nucleotides agree with TRBD1. The germline CDR1 and CDR2 sequences are MNHEY and SMNVEV (reference sequence). This CDR3 is built from 12 residues. The V and J ends lost 8 bases and 7 bases, in that order; junction bases with no gene match: 4. The DNA of the CDR3 is TGTGCCAGCGTGACAGGGGGCAATGAAGCTTTCTTT. Protein: CASVTGGNEAFF.

V is TRBV4-3 and J is TRBJ2-3, with TRBD2 matching over 8 bases. Germline values: CDR1 LGHNA, CDR2 YSLEER. The CDR3 spans 15 residues. V was clipped by 1 base and J by 5 bases; unmatched bases: 5. The CDR3 DNA sequence: TGCGCCAGCAGCCAAGCGGGAGGGCCCGGAGATACGCAGTATTTT. It yields the protein CASSQAGGPGDTQYF.

This clonotype was picked up many times. The chain employs TRBV7-3 and TRBJ2-2; D is perhaps TRBD1 (6 bases). Germline CDR1 is SGHTA and CDR2 is FQGTGA. This CDR3 has 14 residues. The V and J ends lost 3 bases and 5 bases respectively, with 10 bases between them. The CDR3 reads CASSLGAATGELFF. The CDR3 DNA sequence: TGTGCCAGCAGCTTGGGGGCAGCGACCGGGGAGCTGTTTTTT.

The chain couples TRBV6-2 or TRBV6-3 to TRBJ1-5; 7 nucleotides align to TRBD1. The CDR3 has 15 amino acids. Looked up from germline, CDR1 is MNHEY and CDR2 is SVGEGT. After removal of 6 bases from V and 4 bases from J, the junction contained 9 bases not matched to a gene. CDR3 residues: CASRPTGERNQPQHF. The CDR3 nucleotides are TGTGCCAGCAGACCTACAGGGGAGAGGAATCAGCCCCAGCATTTT.

This clonotype was counted ten times or more. CDR3 residues: CASWNRGSTDTQYF. Here the CDR3 DNA reads TGTGCCAGCTGGAACAGGGGGAGCACAGATACGCAGTATTTT. The rearrangement links TRBV7-8 to TRBJ2-3; 8 positions agree with TRBD1. The CDR3 has 14 residues. Germline CDR1 SGHVS, CDR2 FQNEAQ. After removal of 8 bases from V and 0 bases from J, the junction contained 4 bases not matched to a gene.

This clonotype was seen only a few times. The genes are TRBV5-1 and TRBJ2-7, with 7 bases matching TRBD1. Germline lookup yields CDR1 SGHRS and CDR2 YFSETQ. With 0 bases clipped from V and 7 bases from J, the junction kept 4 bases outside the gene matches. The CDR3 loop spans 13 amino acids. The CDR3 loop reads CASSLGQGGEQYF. The DNA for the CDR3 is TGCGCCAGCAGCTTGGGACAGGGTGGAGAGCAGTACTTC.